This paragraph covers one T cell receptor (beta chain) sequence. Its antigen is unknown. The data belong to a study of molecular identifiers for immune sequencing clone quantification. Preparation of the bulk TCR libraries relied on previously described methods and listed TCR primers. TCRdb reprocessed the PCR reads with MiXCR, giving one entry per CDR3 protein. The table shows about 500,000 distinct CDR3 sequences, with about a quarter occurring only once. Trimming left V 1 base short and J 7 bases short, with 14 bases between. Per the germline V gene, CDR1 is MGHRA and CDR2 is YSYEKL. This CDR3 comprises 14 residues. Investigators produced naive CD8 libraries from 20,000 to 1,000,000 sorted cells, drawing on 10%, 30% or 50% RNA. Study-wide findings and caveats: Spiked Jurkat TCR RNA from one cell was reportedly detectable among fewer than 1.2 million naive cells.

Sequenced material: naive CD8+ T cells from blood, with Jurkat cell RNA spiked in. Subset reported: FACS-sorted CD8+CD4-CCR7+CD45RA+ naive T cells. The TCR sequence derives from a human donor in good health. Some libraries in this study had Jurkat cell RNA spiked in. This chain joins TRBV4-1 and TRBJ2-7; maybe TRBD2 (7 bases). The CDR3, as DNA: TGCGCCAGCAGCCAAGTTCGGGGGGCTCGAGAGCAGTACTTC. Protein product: CASSQVRGAREQYF.